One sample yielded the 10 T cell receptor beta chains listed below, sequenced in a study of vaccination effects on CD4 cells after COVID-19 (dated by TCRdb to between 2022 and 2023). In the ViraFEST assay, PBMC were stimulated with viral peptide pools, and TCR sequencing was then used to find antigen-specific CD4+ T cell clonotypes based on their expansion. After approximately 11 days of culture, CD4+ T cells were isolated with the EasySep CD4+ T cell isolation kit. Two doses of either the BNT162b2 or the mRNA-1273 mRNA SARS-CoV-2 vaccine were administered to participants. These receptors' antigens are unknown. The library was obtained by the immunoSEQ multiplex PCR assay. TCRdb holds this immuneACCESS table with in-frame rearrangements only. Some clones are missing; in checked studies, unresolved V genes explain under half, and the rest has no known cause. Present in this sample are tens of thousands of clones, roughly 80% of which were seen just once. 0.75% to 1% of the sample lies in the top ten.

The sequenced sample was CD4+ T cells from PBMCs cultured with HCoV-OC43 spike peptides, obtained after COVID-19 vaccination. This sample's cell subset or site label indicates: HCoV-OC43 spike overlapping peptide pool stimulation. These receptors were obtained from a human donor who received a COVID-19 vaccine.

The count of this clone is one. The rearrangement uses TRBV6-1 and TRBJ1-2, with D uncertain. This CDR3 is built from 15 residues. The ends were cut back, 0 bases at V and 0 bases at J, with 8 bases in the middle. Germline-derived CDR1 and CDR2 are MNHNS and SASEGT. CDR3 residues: CASSEALGTNYGYTF. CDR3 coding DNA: TGTGCCAGCAGTGAAGCGCTCGGTACTAACTATGGCTACACCTTC.

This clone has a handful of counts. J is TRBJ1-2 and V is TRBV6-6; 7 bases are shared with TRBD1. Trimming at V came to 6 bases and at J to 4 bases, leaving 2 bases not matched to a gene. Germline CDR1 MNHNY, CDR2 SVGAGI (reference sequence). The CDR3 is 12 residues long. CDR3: CASRTGTYGYTF. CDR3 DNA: TGTGCCAGCAGGACAGGGACCTATGGCTACACCTTC.

The CDR3 DNA follows: TGTGCCAGCAGTCCCGGACAGGGGAAGGGAGAGACCCAGTACTTC. It codes for CASSPGQGKGETQYF. This chain links TRBV27 with TRBJ2-5; 9 positions match TRBD1. The germline CDR1 and CDR2 sequences are MNHEY and SMNVEV (reference sequence). The trim removed 5 bases at V and 4 bases at J, leaving 8 bases unmatched. The CDR3 runs 15 residues.

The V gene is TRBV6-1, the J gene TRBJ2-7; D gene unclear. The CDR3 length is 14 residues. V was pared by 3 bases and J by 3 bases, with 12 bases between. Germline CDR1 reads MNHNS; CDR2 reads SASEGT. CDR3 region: CASSDYEVNYEQYV. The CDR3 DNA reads TGTGCCAGCAGTGATTATGAGGTGAACTACGAGCAGTACGTC.

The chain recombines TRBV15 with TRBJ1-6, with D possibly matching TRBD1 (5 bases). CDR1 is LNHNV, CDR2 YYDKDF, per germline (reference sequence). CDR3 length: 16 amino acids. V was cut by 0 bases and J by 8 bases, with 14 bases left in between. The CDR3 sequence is CATSRDPGTRYSPLHF. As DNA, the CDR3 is TGTGCCACCAGCAGAGATCCAGGGACTAGATATTCACCCCTCCACTTT.

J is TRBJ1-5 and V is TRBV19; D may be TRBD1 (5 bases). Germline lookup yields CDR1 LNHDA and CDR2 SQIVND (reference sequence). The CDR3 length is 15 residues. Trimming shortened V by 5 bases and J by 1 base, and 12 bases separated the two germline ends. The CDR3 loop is CASSGRAFSNQPQHF. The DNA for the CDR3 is TGTGCCAGTAGTGGCAGGGCGTTCAGCAATCAGCCCCAGCATTTT. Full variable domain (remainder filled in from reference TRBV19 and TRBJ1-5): DGGITQSPKYLFRKEGQNVTLSCEQNLNHDAMYWYRQDPGQGLRLIYYSQIVNDFQKGDIAEGYSVSREKKESFPLTVTSAQKNPTAFYLCASSGRAFSNQPQHFGDGTRLSIL.

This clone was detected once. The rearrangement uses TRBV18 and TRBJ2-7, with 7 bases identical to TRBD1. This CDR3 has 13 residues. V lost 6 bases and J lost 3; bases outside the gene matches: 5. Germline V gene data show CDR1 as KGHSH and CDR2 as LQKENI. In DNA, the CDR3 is TGTGCCAGCTCCCAGGGACAGAACTACGAGCAGTACGTC. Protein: CASSQGQNYEQYV.

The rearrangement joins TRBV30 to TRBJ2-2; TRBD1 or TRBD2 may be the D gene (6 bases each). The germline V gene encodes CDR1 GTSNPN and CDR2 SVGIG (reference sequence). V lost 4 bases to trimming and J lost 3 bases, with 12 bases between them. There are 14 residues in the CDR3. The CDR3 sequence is CAWNRGLDTGELFF. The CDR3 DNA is TGTGCCTGGAATCGGGGGCTCGACACCGGGGAGCTGTTTTTT. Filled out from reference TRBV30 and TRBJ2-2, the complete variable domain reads SQTIHQWPATLVQPVGSPLSLECTVEGTSNPNLYWYRQAAGRGLQLLFYSVGIGQISSEVPQNLSASRPQDRQFILSSKKLLLSDSGFYLCAWNRGLDTGELFFGEGSRLTVL.

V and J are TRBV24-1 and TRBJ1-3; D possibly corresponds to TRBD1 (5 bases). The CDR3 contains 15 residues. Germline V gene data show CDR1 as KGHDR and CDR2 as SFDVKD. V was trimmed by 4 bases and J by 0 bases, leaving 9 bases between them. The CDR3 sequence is CATSDDSSSGNTIYF. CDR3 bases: TGTGCCACCAGTGACGACAGTAGCTCTGGAAACACCATATATTTT.

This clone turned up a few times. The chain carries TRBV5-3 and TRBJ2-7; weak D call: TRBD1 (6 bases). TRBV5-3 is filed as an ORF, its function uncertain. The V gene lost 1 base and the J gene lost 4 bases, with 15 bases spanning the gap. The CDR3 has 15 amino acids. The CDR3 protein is CARSLTRRGRYEQYV. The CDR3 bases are TGTGCCAGAAGCTTGACTCGAAGGGGGAGATACGAGCAGTACGTC.